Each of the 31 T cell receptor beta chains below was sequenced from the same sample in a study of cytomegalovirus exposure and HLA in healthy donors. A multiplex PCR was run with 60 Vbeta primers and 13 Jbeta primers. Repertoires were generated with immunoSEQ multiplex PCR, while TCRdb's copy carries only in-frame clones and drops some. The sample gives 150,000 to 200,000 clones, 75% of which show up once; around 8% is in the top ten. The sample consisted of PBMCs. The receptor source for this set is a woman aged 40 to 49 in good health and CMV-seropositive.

This CDR3 is CASSLGTGGLELFF. DNA of the CDR3: TGCGCCAGCAGCCTCGGGACAGGGGGCTTAGAGCTGTTTTTT. V usage is TRBV5-1 and J usage is TRBJ1-4; the match to TRBD1 covers 12 bases. CDR1 SGHRS and CDR2 YFSETQ come from the germline V gene. V was clipped by 4 bases and J by 14 bases; unmatched bases: 9. The CDR3 spans 14 residues.

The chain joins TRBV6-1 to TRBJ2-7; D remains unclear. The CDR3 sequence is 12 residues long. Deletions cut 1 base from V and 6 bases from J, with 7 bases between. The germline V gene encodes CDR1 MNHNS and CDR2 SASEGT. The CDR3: CASSEVLAEQYF. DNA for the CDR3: TGTGCCAGCAGTGAAGTCTTGGCCGAGCAGTACTTC.

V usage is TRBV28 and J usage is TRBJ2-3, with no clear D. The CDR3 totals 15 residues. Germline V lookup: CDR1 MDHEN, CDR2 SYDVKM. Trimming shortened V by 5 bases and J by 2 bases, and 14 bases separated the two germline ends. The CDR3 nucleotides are TGTGCCAGCAGTCCCAGTGGGCCAAACACAGATACGCAGTATTTT. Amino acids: CASSPSGPNTDTQYF.

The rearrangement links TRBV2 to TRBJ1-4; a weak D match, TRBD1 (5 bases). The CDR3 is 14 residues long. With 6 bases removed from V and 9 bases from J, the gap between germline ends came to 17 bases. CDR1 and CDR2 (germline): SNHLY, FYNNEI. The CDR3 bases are TGTGCCAGCAGAGACCTGGACACGGGTAAAAAACTGTTTTTT. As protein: CASRDLDTGKKLFF.

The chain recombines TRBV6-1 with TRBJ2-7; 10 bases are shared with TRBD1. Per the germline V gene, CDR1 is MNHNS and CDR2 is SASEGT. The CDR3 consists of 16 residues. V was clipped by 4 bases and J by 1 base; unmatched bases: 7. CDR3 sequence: CASSAWTGGKSYEQYF. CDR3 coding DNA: TGTGCCAGCAGTGCCTGGACAGGGGGAAAATCCTACGAGCAGTACTTC.

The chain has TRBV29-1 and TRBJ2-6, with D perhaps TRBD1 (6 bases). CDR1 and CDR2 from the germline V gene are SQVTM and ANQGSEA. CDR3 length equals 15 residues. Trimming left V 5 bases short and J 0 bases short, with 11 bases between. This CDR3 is CSVRTALSGANVLTF. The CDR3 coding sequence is TGCAGCGTTCGGACAGCCCTCTCTGGGGCCAACGTCCTGACTTTC.

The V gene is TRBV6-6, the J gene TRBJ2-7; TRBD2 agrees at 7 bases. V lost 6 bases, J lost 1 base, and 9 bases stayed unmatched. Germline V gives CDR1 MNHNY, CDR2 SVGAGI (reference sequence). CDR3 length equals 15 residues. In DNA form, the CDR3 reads TGTGCCAGCAGGGATCCTAGCGGAGGTTCCTACGAGCAGTACTTC. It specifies CASRDPSGGSYEQYF.

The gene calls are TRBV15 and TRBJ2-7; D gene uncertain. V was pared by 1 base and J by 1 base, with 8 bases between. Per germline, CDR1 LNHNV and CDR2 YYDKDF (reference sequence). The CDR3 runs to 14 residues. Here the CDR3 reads CATSRVGRSYEQYF. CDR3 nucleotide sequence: TGTGCCACCAGCAGAGTCGGCAGGTCCTACGAGCAGTACTTC.

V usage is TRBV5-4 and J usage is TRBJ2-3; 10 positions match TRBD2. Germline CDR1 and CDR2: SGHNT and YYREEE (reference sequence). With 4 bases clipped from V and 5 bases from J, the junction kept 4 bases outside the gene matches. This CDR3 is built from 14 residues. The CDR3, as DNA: TGTGCCAGCAGCGCTGGACTAGCGGTAGATACGCAGTATTTT. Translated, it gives CASSAGLAVDTQYF.

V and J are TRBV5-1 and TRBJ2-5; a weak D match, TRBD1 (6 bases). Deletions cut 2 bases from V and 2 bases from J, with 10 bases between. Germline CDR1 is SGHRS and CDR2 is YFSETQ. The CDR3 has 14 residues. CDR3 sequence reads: CASSLGGAQETQYF. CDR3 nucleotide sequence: TGCGCCAGCAGCTTAGGGGGAGCGCAAGAGACCCAGTACTTC.

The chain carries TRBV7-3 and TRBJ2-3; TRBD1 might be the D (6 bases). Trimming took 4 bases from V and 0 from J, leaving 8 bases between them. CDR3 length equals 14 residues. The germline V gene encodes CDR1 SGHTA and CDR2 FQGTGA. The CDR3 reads CASSSGHSTDTQYF. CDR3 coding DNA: TGTGCCAGCAGCTCGGGACATAGCACAGATACGCAGTATTTT.

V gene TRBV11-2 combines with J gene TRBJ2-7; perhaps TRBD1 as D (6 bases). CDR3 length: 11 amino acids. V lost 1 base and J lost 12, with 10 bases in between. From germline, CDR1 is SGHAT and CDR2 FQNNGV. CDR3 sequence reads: CASSLADRSYF. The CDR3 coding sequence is TGTGCCAGCAGCTTAGCGGACAGATCGTACTTC. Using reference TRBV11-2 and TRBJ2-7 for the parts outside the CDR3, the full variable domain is EAGVAQSPRYKIIEKRQSVAFWCNPISGHATLYWYQQILGQGPKLLIQFQNNGVVDDSQLPKDRFSAERLKGVDSTLKIQPAKLEDSAVYLCASSLADRSYFGPGTRLTVT.

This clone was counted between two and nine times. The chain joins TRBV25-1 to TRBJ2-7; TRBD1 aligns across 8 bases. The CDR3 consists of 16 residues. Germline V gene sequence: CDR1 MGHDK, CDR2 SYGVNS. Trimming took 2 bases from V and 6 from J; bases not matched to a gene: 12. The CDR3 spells CASSETDRGITCEQYF. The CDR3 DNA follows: TGTGCCAGCAGTGAAACTGACAGGGGAATAACTTGCGAGCAGTACTTC.

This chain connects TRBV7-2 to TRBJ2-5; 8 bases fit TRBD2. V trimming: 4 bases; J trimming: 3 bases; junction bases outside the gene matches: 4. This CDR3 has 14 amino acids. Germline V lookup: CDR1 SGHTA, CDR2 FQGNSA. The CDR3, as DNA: TGTGCCAGCAGCTACGGGACTAGGAAAGAGACCCAGTACTTC. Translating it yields CASSYGTRKETQYF.

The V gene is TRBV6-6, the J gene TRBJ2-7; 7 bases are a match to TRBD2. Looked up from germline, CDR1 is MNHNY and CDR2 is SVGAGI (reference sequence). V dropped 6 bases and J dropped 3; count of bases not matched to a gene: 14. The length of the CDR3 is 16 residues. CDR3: CASSPPGGVIIYEQYF. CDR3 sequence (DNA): TGTGCCAGCAGCCCTCCGGGGGGAGTCATCATCTACGAGCAGTACTTC.

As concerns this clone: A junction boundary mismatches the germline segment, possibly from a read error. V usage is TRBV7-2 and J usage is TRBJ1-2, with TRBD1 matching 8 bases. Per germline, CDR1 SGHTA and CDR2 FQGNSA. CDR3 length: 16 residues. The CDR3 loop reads CASSQDSYTGGYGYTF. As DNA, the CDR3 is TGCGCCAGCAGCCAAGACAGCTATACAGGGGGGTATGGCTACACCTTC.

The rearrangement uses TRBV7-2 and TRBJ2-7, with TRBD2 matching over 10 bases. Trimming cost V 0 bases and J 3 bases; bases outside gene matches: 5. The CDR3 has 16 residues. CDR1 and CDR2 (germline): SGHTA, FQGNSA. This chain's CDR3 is CASSLAAGGGGYEQYF. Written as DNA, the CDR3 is TGTGCCAGCAGCTTAGCAGCGGGAGGGGGGGGCTACGAGCAGTACTTC.

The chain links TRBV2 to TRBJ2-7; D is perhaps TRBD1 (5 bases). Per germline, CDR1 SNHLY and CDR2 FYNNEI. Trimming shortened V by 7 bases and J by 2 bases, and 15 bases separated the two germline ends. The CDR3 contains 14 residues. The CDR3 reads CASIEQVGPYEQYF. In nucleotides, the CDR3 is TGTGCCAGCATTGAGCAGGTGGGGCCCTACGAGCAGTACTTC.

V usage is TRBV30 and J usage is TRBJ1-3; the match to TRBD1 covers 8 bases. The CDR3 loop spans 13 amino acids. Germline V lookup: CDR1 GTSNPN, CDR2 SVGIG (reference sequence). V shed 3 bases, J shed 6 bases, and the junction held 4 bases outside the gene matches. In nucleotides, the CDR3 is TGTGCCTGGAGACAGACAGGGGTAAACACCATATATTTT. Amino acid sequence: CAWRQTGVNTIYF.

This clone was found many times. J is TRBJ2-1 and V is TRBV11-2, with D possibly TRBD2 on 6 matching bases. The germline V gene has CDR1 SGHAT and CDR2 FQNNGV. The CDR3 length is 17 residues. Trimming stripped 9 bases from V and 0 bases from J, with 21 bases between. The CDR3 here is CASRDFRDSSSYNEQFF. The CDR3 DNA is TGTGCCAGTCGTGATTTCCGGGACTCGAGCTCCTACAATGAGCAGTTCTTC.

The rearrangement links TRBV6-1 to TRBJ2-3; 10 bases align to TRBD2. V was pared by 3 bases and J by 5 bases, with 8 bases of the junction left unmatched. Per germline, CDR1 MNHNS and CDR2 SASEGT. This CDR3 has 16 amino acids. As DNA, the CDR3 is TGTGCCAGCAGTGACGAGGGGACTAGCGCGCGAGATACGCAGTATTTT. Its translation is CASSDEGTSARDTQYF.

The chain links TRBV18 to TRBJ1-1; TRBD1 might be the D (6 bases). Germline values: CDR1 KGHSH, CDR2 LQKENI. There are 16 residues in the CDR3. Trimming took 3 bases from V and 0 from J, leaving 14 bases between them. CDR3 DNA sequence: TGTGCCAGCTCACCGCTTAGCCAGGGGATGAACACTGAAGCTTTCTTT. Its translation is CASSPLSQGMNTEAFF.

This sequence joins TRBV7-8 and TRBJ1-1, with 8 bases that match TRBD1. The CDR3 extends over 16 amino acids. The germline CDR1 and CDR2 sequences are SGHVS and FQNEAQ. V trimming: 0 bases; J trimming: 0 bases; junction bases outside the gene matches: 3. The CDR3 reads CASSLAAGGMNTEAFF. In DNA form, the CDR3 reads TGTGCCAGCAGCTTAGCAGCAGGGGGCATGAACACTGAAGCTTTCTTT.

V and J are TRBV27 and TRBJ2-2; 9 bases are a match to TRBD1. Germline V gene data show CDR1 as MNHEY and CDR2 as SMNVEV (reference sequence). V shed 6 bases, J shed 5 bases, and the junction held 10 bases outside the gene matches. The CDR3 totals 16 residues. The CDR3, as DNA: TGTGCCAGCAGACTCTCGCCGACAGGGGGGACCGGGGAGCTGTTTTTT. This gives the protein CASRLSPTGGTGELFF.

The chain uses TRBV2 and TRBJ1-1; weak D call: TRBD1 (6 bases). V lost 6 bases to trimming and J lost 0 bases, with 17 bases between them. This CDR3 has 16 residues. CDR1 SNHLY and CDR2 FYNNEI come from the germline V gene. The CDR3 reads CASSPGHRGVNTEAFF. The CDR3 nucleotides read TGTGCCAGCAGCCCGGGACACCGAGGGGTGAACACTGAAGCTTTCTTT.

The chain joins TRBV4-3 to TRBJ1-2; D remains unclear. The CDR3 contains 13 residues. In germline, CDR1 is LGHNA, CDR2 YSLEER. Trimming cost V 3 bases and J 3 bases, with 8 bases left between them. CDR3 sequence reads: CASSQVTDYGYTF. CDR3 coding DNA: TGCGCCAGCAGCCAGGTCACAGACTATGGCTACACCTTC.

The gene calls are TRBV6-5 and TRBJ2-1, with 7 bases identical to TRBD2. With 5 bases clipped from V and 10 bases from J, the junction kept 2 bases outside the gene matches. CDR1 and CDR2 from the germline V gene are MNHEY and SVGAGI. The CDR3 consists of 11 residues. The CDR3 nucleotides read TGTGCCAGCAGTCGTAGCGGGGAGCAGTTCTTC. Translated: CASSRSGEQFF.

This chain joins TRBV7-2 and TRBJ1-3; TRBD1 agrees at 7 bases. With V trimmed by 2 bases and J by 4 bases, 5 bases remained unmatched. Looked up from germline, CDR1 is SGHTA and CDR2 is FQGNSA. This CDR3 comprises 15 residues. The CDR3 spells CASSLRVQGGNTIYF. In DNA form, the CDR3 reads TGTGCCAGCAGCTTAAGGGTACAGGGGGGAAACACCATATATTTT.

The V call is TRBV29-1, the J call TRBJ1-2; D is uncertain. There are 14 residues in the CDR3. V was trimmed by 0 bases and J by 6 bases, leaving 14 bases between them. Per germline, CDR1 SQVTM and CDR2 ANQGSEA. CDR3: CSVEEGWAGNGYTF. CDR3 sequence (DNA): TGCAGCGTTGAAGAAGGCTGGGCGGGGAATGGCTACACCTTC.

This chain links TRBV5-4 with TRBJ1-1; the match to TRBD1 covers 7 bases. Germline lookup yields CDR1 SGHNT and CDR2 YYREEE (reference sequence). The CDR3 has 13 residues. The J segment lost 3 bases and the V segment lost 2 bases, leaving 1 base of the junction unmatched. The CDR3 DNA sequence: TGTGCCAGCAGCTTAGGACAGGACACTGAAGCTTTCTTT. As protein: CASSLGQDTEAFF.

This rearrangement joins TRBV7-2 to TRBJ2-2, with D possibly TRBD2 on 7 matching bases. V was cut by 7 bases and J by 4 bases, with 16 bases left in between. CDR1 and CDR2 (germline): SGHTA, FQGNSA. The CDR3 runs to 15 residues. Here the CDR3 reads CASTTGGPPTGELFF. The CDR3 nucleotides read TGTGCCAGCACCACCGGGGGGCCCCCCACCGGGGAGCTGTTTTTT.